This T cell receptor beta chain was identified during a study of early T cells in non-severe SARS-CoV-2 infection. About the study: The input, bulk RNA from unsorted whole blood, was sequenced, and chains were unpaired. Findings and limits, study-wide: Clonotype matching in VDJdb favored anti-spike CD8 responses and did not capture private and CD4 specificities.

This clonotype was seen a handful of times. Its antigen is undetermined. V dropped 6 bases and J dropped 2; count of bases not matched to a gene: 1. CDR3 length equals 12 residues. Individual cDNA molecules carried attached unique molecular identifiers. TCRdb reprocessed the 5' RACE reads via MiXCR and lists one record per CDR3 protein. The sample consists of roughly 61,000 distinct CDR3 sequences, 10% of them appearing once. The source is an adult who was a healthcare worker with PCR-confirmed SARS-CoV-2 infection or an uninfected control (not recorded which). This chain uses TRBV12-3 or TRBV12-4 with TRBJ2-7, with 7 bases aligning to TRBD1. The sequenced sample was whole blood. DNA of the CDR3: TGTGCCAGCAGACAGGGGACCTACGAGCAGTACTTC. Amino acid sequence: CASRQGTYEQYF.